The 14 T cell receptor beta chains in this list originate from one sample, sequenced in a study of cytomegalovirus exposure and HLA in healthy donors. This PCR relied on a set of 60 Vbeta primers and 13 Jbeta primers. Some clones are missing from TCRdb's copy, which holds only in-frame ones; the method was immunoSEQ multiplex PCR. The sample holds fewer than 150,000 clones, 67% seen once. The sequencing input was PBMCs. The receptor set was obtained from a man between 18 and 35 years old in good health and CMV-seropositive.

The genes are TRBV11-2 and TRBJ1-1, with 8 bases that match TRBD1. Germline trimming cut 4 bases from V and 4 bases from J; bases unmatched to any gene: 11. The length of the CDR3 is 16 residues. Germline CDR1 SGHAT, CDR2 FQNNGV. The CDR3 nucleotides are TGTGCCAGCAGCTCTGGTGCAGGGGGCGGGGGCACTGAAGCTTTCTTT. This encodes CASSSGAGGGGTEAFF.

This clone was seen a handful of times. The chain combines TRBV6-6 with TRBJ1-1; D gene ambiguous. The length of the CDR3 is 13 residues. With 4 bases removed from V and 4 bases from J, the gap between germline ends came to 10 bases. Germline V gives CDR1 MNHNY, CDR2 SVGAGI (reference sequence). CDR3 residues: CASSFGETTEAFF. The DNA for the CDR3 is TGTGCCAGCAGTTTTGGGGAGACCACTGAAGCTTTCTTT.

This chain uses TRBV6-1 with TRBJ1-4, with 9 bases matching TRBD1. The CDR3 is 15 amino acids. V shed 2 bases and J 7 bases; nucleotides not matched to a gene: 5. Germline CDR1 reads MNHNS; CDR2 reads SASEGT. The CDR3 protein is CASSENRGQGEKLFF. DNA of the CDR3: TGTGCCAGCAGTGAAAACAGGGGGCAGGGTGAAAAACTGTTTTTT.

The rearrangement links TRBV15 to TRBJ1-5; 11 bases are a match to TRBD1. The CDR3 runs to 16 residues. CDR1 is LNHNV and CDR2 is YYDKDF in the germline V gene (reference sequence). Losses at the gene ends were 6 bases for V and 4 bases for J; bases not matched to a gene: 8. DNA of the CDR3: TGTGCCACCAGAGAGCCGGGACAGGGGGAAAATCAGCCCCAGCATTTT. It yields the protein CATREPGQGENQPQHF.

V is TRBV2 and J is TRBJ2-7, with 7 nucleotides matching TRBD1. V shed 2 bases, J shed 6 bases, and the junction held 4 bases outside the gene matches. The CDR3 consists of 13 residues. Germline lookup yields CDR1 SNHLY and CDR2 FYNNEI. CDR3 sequence (DNA): TGTGCCAGCAGTGAATACAGGGGCGGCGAGCAGTACGTC. It specifies CASSEYRGGEQYV.

The chain has TRBV4-1 and TRBJ2-3; possible D gene TRBD2, 5 bases. CDR3 length equals 16 residues. Trimming pared 0 bases from V and 1 base from J, leaving 11 bases between. Germline CDR1 reads MGHRA; CDR2 reads YSYEKL. The CDR3 protein is CASSQEGSAGTDTQYF. In DNA form, the CDR3 reads TGCGCCAGCAGCCAAGAAGGTAGCGCAGGCACAGATACGCAGTATTTT.

This clone was found once. This sequence joins TRBV5-1 and TRBJ1-1; tentatively, D is TRBD1 (6 bases). Germline lookup yields CDR1 SGHRS and CDR2 YFSETQ. CDR3 length: 12 residues. V dropped 8 bases and J dropped 4 bases, with 12 bases sitting between them. CDR3 in amino acids: CASGQGITEAFF. The CDR3 DNA reads TGCGCCAGTGGGCAGGGGATCACTGAAGCTTTCTTT.

This chain uses TRBV19 with TRBJ2-3, with 7 bases that match TRBD1. V trimming: 6 bases; J trimming: 2 bases; junction bases outside the gene matches: 17. The CDR3 is 18 residues long. Germline lookup yields CDR1 LNHDA and CDR2 SQIVND (reference sequence). The CDR3 DNA reads as TGTGCCAGTAGCCTCGGTGCCTCCCGGGACAGAATCACAGATACGCAGTATTTT. The encoded protein is CASSLGASRDRITDTQYF.

V usage is TRBV28 and J usage is TRBJ2-1, with no clear D. The CDR3 runs 15 residues. The V gene lost 7 bases and the J gene lost 4 bases, with 17 bases spanning the gap. Germline loops: CDR1 MDHEN, CDR2 SYDVKM. CDR3 sequence reads: CASTKAPRLYNEQFF. The CDR3 nucleotides are TGTGCCAGCACCAAAGCCCCGAGGTTGTACAATGAGCAGTTCTTC.

A few counts support this clone. The chain employs TRBV9 and TRBJ1-1, with a weak D call TRBD1 (5 bases). CDR1 SGDLS and CDR2 YYNGEE come from the germline V gene. V was clipped by 0 bases and J by 0 bases, with 12 bases between them. This CDR3 region has 16 residues. CDR3 in DNA: TGTGCCAGCAGCGTAGAGGGGAATCCCATGAACACTGAAGCTTTCTTT. Protein product: CASSVEGNPMNTEAFF.

The J gene is TRBJ2-1, the V gene TRBV19; D is possibly TRBD2 (6 bases). CDR1 LNHDA and CDR2 SQIVND come from the germline V gene (reference sequence). Trimming shortened V by 4 bases and J by 0 bases, and 10 bases separated the two germline ends. CDR3 size: 15 residues. The CDR3 DNA follows: TGTGCCAGTAGTAAGCTAGCGAGCTCCTACAATGAGCAGTTCTTC. Protein sequence: CASSKLASSYNEQFF. Combining the CDR3 with reference TRBV19 and TRBJ2-1 gives the whole variable domain DGGITQSPKYLFRKEGQNVTLSCEQNLNHDAMYWYRQDPGQGLRLIYYSQIVNDFQKGDIAEGYSVSREKKESFPLTVTSAQKNPTAFYLCASSKLASSYNEQFFGPGTRLTVL.

V usage is TRBV6-5 and J usage is TRBJ2-2; weak D call: TRBD2 (7 bases). CDR3 length: 14 residues. Germline-derived CDR1 and CDR2 are MNHEY and SVGAGI. The germline V and J ends were trimmed by 7 bases and 3 bases, with 12 bases remaining between them. CDR3 coding DNA: TGTGCCAGCATGGGGGGGGCGCACACCGGGGAGCTGTTTTTT. Protein sequence: CASMGGAHTGELFF.

The V call is TRBV11-2, the J call TRBJ2-3, with D perhaps TRBD2 (7 bases). The germline gives CDR1 SGHAT, CDR2 FQNNGV. The CDR3 contains 16 residues. Trimming cost V 3 bases and J 0 bases, with 13 bases left between them. CDR3 sequence: CASSFGGPSSTDTQYF. The CDR3, as DNA: TGTGCCAGCAGCTTCGGGGGGCCCTCTAGCACAGATACGCAGTATTTT. The full variable domain, rest sourced from reference TRBV11-2 and TRBJ2-3, is EAGVAQSPRYKIIEKRQSVAFWCNPISGHATLYWYQQILGQGPKLLIQFQNNGVVDDSQLPKDRFSAERLKGVDSTLKIQPAKLEDSAVYLCASSFGGPSSTDTQYFGPGTRLTVL.

The genes are TRBV2 and TRBJ2-7, with TRBD1 as a possible D gene (5 bases). The germline V and J ends were trimmed by 4 bases and 6 bases, with 16 bases remaining between them. The germline V gene has CDR1 SNHLY and CDR2 FYNNEI. The CDR3 loop spans 14 amino acids. This chain's CDR3 is CASSVEGVSSEQYV. The CDR3 nucleotides read TGTGCCAGCAGTGTGGAAGGGGTCTCTTCCGAGCAGTACGTC.